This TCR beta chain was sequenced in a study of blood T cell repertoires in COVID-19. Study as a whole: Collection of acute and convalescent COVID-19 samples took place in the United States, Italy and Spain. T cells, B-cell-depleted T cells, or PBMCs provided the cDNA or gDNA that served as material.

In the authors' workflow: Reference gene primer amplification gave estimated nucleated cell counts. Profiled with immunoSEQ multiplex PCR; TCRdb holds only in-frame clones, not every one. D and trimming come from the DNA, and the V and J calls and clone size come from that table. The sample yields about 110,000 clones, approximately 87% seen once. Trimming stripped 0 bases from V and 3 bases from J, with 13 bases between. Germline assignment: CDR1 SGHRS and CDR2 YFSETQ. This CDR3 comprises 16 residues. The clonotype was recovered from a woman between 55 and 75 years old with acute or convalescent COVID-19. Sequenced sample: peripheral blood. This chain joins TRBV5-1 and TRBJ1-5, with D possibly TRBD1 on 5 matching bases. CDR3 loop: CASSLGGGEVNQPQHF. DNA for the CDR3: TGCGCCAGCAGCTTGGGCGGGGGTGAGGTCAATCAGCCCCAGCATTTT. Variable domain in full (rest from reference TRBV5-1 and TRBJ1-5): KAGVTQTPRYLIKTRGQQVTLSCSPISGHRSVSWYQQTPGQGLQFLFEYFSETQRNKGNFPGRFSGRQFSNSRSEMNVSTLELGDSALYLCASSLGGGEVNQPQHFGDGTRLSIL.